A selection of T cell receptor beta chains follows, all from one sample in a study of cytomegalovirus exposure and HLA in healthy donors. Produced via immunoSEQ multiplex PCR; TCRdb's table is partial and in-frame only. This sample carries 65,000 to 75,000 clones, around 80% of them seen once, and the ten largest clones take about 6.5%. Sequencing was carried out using PBMCs. The receptors shown here come from a man aged 45-65 years in good health and CMV-seronegative. Each CDR3 is given with its conserved first and last residue. Fields, in order: clone size, V gene, D gene, J gene, CDR3 protein, CDR3 DNA. A D gene is named only where the DNA matches it firmly. Only part of the rows carry a size: once, few, many, or a class if the clone is expanded.

>.|TRBV6-6|TRBD1|TRBJ1-2
CASSIRGFVVGYTF
TGTGCCAGCAGTATCAGGGGGTTTGTTGTCGGCTACACCTTC
>once|TRBV28|.|TRBJ2-7
CASTSRGRGYEQYF
TGTGCCAGCACCTCCAGGGGCAGAGGCTACGAGCAGTACTTC
>.|TRBV7-3|TRBD1|TRBJ2-2
CASSLTMWGQGMPRNTGELFF
TGTGCCAGCAGCTTAACGATGTGGGGACAGGGTATGCCCCGGAACACCGGGGAGCTGTTTTTT
>.|TRBV7-9|.|TRBJ1-4
CASSPGQEKLFF
TGTGCCAGCAGCCCTGGACAGGAAAAACTGTTTTTT
>.|TRBV28|.|TRBJ1-4
CASTLMRANEKLFF
TGTGCCAGCACCTTGATGCGGGCTAATGAAAAACTGTTTTTT
>.|TRBV6-5|.|TRBJ1-6
CASSPGAEGNSPLHF
TGTGCCAGCAGCCCCGGGGCGGAGGGGAATTCACCCCTCCACTTT
>.|TRBV10-1|TRBD1|TRBJ2-3
CASSYGQGSTDTQYF
TGCGCCAGCAGCTATGGACAGGGGAGCACAGATACGCAGTATTTT
>few|TRBV6-5|.|TRBJ1-2
CANSYVAGANYGYTF
TGTGCCAACAGTTACGTCGCAGGCGCTAACTATGGCTACACCTTC
>once|TRBV10-1|.|TRBJ2-3
CASSDPGDTDTQYF
TGCGCCAGCAGTGATCCCGGGGACACAGATACGCAGTATTTT
>.|TRBV30|.|TRBJ2-6
CAWTGRGRSGANVLTF
TGTGCCTGGACCGGGAGAGGGAGGTCTGGGGCCAACGTCCTGACTTTC
>.|TRBV2|TRBD1|TRBJ1-2
CASSEQGNYGYTF
TGTGCCAGCAGCGAACAGGGGAACTATGGCTACACCTTC
>.|TRBV7-3|TRBD1|TRBJ1-1
CASSLNRDRGIQGNTEAFF
TGTGCCAGCAGCTTAAACCGGGACAGGGGGATTCAAGGGAACACTGAAGCTTTCTTT
>.|TRBV5-1|TRBD2|TRBJ2-2
CASSSRTSGTNTGELFF
TGCGCCAGCAGCTCGCGGACTAGCGGGACGAACACCGGGGAGCTGTTTTTT
>.|TRBV18|.|TRBJ2-5
CASSPGGETQYF
TGTGCCAGCTCACCAGGAGGTGAGACCCAGTACTTC
>.|TRBV6-5|.|TRBJ1-2
CASSLSWQGSGYTF
TGTGCCAGCAGCCTCTCGTGGCAGGGCAGCGGCTACACCTTC
>.|TRBV7-9|.|TRBJ2-7
CASSPRAGYEQYF
TGTGCCAGCAGCCCGAGGGCCGGTTACGAGCAGTACTTC
>.|TRBV6-5|.|TRBJ1-2
CASRRTALYGYTF
TGTGCCAGCAGACGGACAGCTCTCTATGGCTACACCTTC
>few|TRBV27|.|TRBJ2-5
CASSLGQGSVTQYF
TGTGCCAGCAGTTTAGGGCAGGGAAGTGTGACCCAGTACTTC
>.|TRBV2|.|TRBJ2-5
CASTDSFQETQYF
TGTGCCAGCACCGACAGCTTCCAAGAGACCCAGTACTTC
>few|TRBV7-2|.|TRBJ2-5
CASSLFTPGQETQYF
TGTGCCAGCAGCTTATTTACCCCAGGACAAGAGACCCAGTACTTC
>.|TRBV5-1|.|TRBJ1-1
CASSAGEGSTEAFF
TGCGCCAGCAGCGCGGGGGAGGGATCGACTGAAGCTTTCTTT
>.|TRBV15|.|TRBJ1-1
CATSRGSGGRRAFF
TGTGCCACCAGCAGAGGGTCCGGTGGCAGGCGAGCTTTCTTT
>.|TRBV19|TRBD1|TRBJ2-1
CASSRTGVYNEQFF
TGTGCCAGTAGTAGGACAGGGGTCTACAATGAGCAGTTCTTC
>.|TRBV25-1|TRBD2|TRBJ2-2
CASKQRGGDTGELFF
TGTGCCAGCAAACAACGGGGAGGGGACACCGGGGAGCTGTTTTTT
>.|TRBV6-5|.|TRBJ1-5
CASRAGRREPQHF
TGTGCCAGCAGAGCAGGGAGGCGGGAGCCCCAGCATTTT
>.|TRBV2|.|TRBJ2-7
CASSEGGPYEQYF
TGTGCCAGCAGTGAAGGGGGCCCGTACGAGCAGTACTTC
>.|TRBV7-2|TRBD1|TRBJ2-1
CASSTRQGGSIYNEQFF
TGTGCCAGCAGCACCCGACAGGGTGGGAGTATATACAATGAGCAGTTCTTC
>.|TRBV14|.|TRBJ2-2
CASRLGGSGELFF
TGTGCCAGCAGATTAGGGGGTTCCGGGGAGCTGTTTTTT
>.|TRBV6-5|TRBD1|TRBJ1-2
CASSYSRDRGRDGYTF
TGTGCCAGCAGTTACTCTCGGGACAGGGGGCGCGATGGCTACACCTTC